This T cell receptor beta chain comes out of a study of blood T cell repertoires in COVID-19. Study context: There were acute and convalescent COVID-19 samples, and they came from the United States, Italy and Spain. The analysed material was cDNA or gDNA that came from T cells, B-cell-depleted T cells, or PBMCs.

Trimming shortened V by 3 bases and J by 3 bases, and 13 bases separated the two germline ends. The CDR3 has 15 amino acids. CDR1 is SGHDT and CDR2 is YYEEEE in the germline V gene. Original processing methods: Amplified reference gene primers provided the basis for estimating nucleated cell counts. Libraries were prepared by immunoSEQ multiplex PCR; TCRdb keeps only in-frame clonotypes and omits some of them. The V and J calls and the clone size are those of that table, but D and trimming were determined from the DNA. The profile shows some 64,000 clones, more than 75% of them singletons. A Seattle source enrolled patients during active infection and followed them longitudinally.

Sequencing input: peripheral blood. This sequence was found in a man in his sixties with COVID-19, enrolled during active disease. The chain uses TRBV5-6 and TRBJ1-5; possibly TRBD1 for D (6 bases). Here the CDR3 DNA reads TGTGCCAGCAGCTGGGGCGGGGGCGACAATCAGCCCCAGCATTTT. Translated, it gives CASSWGGGDNQPQHF.